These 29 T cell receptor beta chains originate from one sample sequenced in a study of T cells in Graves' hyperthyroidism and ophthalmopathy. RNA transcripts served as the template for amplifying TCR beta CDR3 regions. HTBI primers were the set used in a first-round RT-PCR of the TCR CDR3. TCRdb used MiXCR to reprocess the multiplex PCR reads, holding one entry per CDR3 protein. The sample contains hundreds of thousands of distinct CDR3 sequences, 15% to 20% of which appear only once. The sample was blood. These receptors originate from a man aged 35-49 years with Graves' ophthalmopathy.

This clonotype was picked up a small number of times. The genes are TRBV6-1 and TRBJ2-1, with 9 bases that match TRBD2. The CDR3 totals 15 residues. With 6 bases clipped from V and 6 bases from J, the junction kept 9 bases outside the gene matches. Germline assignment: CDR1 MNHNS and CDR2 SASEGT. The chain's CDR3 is CASSSSGERLNEQFF. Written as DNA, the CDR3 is TGTGCCAGCAGCTCTAGCGGGGAGCGCCTCAATGAGCAGTTCTTC.

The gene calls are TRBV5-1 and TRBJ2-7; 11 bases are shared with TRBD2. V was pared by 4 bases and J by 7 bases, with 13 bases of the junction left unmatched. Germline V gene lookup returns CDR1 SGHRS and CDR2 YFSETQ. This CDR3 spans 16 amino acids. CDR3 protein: CASSAGASGGFWEQYF. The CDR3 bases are TGCGCCAGCAGCGCTGGGGCTAGCGGGGGGTTCTGGGAGCAGTACTTC.

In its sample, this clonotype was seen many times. The CDR3 loop reads CASSRNRGRLRETQYF. The CDR3 coding sequence is TGTGCCAGCAGTCGTAACAGGGGGCGCTTGCGGGAGACCCAGTACTTC. The chain carries TRBV2 and TRBJ2-5, with 9 nucleotides matching TRBD1. Germline-derived CDR1 and CDR2 are SNHLY and FYNNEI. The CDR3 runs to 16 residues. J lost 5 bases, V lost 5 bases, and 12 bases had no gene match.

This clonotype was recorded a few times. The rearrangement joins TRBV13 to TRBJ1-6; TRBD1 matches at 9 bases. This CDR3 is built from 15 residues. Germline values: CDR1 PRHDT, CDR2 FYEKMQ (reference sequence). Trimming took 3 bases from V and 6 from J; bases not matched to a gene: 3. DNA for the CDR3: TGTGCCAGCAGCTTCAGACAGGGGGGTAATTCACCCCTCCACTTT. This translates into CASSFRQGGNSPLHF.

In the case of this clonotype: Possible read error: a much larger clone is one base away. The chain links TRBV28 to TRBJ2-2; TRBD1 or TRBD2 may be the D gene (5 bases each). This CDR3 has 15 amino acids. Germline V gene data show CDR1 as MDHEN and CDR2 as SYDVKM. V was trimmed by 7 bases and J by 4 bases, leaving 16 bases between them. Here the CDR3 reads CASNPGIGATGELFF. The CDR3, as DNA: TGTGCCAGCAACCCCGGGATAGGGGCCACCGGGGAGCTGTTTTTT.

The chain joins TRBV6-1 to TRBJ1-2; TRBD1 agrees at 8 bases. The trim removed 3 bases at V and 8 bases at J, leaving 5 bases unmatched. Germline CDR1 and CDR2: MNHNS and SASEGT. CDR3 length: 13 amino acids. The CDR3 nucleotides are TGTGCCAGCAGTGACGACAGGGGAGCGGGCTACACCTTC. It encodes CASSDDRGAGYTF.

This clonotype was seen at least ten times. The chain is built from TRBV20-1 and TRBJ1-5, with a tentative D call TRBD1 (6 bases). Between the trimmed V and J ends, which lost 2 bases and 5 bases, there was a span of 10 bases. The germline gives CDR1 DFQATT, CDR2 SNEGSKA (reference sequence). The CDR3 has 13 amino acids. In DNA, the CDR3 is TGCAGTGCTAGATACAGGGAACATCAGCCCCAGCATTTT. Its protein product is CSARYREHQPQHF.

For the CDR3, the DNA is TGTGCCTGGAGCGGGGGGGCGCGCTACACCTTC. The encoded protein is CAWSGGARYTF. The J gene is TRBJ1-2, the V gene TRBV30; D possibly corresponds to TRBD1 (6 bases). Trimming took off 3 bases at V and 9 bases at J, with 11 bases between the two ends. The CDR3 has 11 amino acids. From germline, CDR1 is GTSNPN and CDR2 SVGIG (reference sequence).

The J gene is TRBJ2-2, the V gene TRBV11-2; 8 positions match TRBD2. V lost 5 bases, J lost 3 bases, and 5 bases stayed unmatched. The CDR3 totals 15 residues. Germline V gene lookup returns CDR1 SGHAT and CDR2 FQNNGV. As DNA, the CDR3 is TGTGCCAGCAGCCGCCGGGGGGGGGACACCGGGGAGCTGTTTTTT. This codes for CASSRRGGDTGELFF.

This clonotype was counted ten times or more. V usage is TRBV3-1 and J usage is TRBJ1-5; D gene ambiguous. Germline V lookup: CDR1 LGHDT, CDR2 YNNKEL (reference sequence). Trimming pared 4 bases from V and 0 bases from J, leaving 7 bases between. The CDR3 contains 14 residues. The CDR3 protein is CASSLKNSNQPQHF. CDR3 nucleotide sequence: TGTGCCAGCAGCCTCAAGAATAGCAATCAGCCCCAGCATTTT.

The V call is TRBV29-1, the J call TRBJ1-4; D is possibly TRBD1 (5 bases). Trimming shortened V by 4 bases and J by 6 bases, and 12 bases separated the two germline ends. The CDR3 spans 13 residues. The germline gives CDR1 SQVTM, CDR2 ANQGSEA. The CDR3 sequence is CSVAAGSYEKLFF. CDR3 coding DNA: TGCAGCGTTGCGGCAGGGAGTTATGAAAAACTGTTTTTT.

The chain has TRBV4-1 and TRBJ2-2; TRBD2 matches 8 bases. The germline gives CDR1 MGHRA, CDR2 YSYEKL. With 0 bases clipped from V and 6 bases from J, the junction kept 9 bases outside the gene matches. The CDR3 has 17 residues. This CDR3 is CASSQDPSGGPAGELFF. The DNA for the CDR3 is TGCGCCAGCAGCCAAGATCCGTCGGGAGGGCCGGCCGGGGAGCTGTTTTTT.

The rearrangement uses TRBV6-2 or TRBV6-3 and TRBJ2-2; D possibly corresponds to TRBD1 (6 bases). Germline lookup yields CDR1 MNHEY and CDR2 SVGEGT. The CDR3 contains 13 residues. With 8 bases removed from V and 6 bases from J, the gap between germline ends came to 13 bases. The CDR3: CASAQGRPGELFF. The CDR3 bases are TGTGCCAGCGCGCAGGGGCGCCCCGGGGAGCTGTTTTTT.

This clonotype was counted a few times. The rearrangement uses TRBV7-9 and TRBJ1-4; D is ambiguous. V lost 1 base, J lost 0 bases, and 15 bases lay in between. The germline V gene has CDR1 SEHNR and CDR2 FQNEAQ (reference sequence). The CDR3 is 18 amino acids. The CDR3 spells CASSLDGSPEATNEKLFF. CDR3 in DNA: TGTGCCAGCAGCTTAGACGGCAGCCCGGAGGCAACTAATGAAAAACTGTTTTTT.

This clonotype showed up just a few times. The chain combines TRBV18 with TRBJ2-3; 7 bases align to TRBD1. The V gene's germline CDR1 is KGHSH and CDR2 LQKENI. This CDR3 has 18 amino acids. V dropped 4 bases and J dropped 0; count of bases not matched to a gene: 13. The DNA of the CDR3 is TGTGCCAGCTCACGAAGGAAAGGGGGCCCTACAAGCACAGATACGCAGTATTTT. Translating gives CASSRRKGGPTSTDTQYF. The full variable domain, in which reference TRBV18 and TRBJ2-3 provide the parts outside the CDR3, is NAGVMQNPRHLVRRRGQEARLRCSPMKGHSHVYWYRQLPEEGLKFMVYLQKENIIDESGMPKERFSAEFPKEGPSILRIQQVVRGDSAAYFCASSRRKGGPTSTDTQYFGPGTRLTVL.

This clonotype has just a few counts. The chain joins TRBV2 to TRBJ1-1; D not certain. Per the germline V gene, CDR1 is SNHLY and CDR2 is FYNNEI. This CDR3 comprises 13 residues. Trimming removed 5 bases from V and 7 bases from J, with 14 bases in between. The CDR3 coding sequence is TGTGCCAGCAGTATAATTGGGCGCTATGAAGCTTTCTTT. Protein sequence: CASSIIGRYEAFF.

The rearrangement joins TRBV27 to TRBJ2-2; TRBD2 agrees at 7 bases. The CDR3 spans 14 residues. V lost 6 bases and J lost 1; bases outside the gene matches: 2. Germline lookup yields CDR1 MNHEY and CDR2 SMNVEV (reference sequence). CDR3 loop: CASSWGGNTGELFF. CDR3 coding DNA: TGTGCCAGCAGCTGGGGGGGGAACACCGGGGAGCTGTTTTTT.

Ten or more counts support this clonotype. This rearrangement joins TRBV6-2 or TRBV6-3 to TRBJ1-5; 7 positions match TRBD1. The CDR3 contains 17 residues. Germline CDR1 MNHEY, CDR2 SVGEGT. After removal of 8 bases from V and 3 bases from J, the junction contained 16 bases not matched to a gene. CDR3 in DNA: TGTGCCAGCCTACGGGGGCCAGGAGGGGGCAACAATCAGCCCCAGCATTTT. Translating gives CASLRGPGGGNNQPQHF.

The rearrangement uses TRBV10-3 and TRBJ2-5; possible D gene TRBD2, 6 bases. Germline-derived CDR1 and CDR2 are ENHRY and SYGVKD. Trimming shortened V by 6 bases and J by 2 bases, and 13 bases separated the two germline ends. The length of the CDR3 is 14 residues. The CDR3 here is CAISPGGQQETQYF. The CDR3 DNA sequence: TGTGCCATCAGCCCCGGAGGGCAACAAGAGACCCAGTACTTC.

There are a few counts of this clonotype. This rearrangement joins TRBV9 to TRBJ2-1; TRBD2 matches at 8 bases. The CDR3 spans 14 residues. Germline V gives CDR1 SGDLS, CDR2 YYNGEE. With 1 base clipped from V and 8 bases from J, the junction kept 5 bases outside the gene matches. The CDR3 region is CASSVSGGGDEQFF. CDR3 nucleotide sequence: TGTGCCAGCAGCGTAAGCGGGGGAGGAGATGAGCAGTTCTTC. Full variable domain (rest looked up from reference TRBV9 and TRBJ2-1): DSGVTQTPKHLITATGQRVTLRCSPRSGDLSVYWYQQSLDQGLQFLIQYYNGEERAKGNILERFSAQQFPDLHSELNLSSLELGDSALYFCASSVSGGGDEQFFGPGTRLTVL.

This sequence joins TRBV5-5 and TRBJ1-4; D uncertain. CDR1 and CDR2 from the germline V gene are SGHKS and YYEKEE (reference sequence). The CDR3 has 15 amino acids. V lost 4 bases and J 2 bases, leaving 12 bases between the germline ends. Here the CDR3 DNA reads TGTGCCAGCAGCCCCGCGGCGGCTACTAATGAAAAACTGTTTTTT. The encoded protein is CASSPAAATNEKLFF.

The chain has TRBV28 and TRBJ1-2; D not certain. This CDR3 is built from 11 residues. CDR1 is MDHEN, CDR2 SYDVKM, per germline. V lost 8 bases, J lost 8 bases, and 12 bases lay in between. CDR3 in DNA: TGTGCCAGCGGTCATACTTACGGCTACACCTTC. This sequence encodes CASGHTYGYTF.

The DNA for the CDR3 is TGCAGTGCTGGCAAGACAAGCTCCTACGAGCAGTACTTC. Encoded protein: CSAGKTSSYEQYF. The chain uses TRBV20-1 and TRBJ2-7; D not resolved. This CDR3 is 13 amino acids long. Trimming took off 5 bases at V and 0 bases at J, with 11 bases between the two ends. The V gene's germline CDR1 is DFQATT and CDR2 SNEGSKA (reference sequence).

The CDR3, as DNA: TGTGCCAGCACCCAAAGAGATAATCCGCAGTTCTTC. Translated, it gives CASTQRDNPQFF. The V call is TRBV6-2 or TRBV6-3, the J call TRBJ2-1; D unresolved. Trimming shortened V by 7 bases and J by 12 bases, and 16 bases separated the two germline ends. The CDR3 runs 12 residues. Germline V gene sequence: CDR1 MNHEY, CDR2 SVGEGT.

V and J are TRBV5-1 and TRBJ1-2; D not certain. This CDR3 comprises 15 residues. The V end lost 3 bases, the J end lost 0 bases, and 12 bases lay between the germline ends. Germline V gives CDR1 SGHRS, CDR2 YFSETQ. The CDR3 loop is CASSSLSASNYGYTF. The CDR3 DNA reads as TGCGCCAGCAGCTCCCTTTCGGCTTCTAACTATGGCTACACCTTC.

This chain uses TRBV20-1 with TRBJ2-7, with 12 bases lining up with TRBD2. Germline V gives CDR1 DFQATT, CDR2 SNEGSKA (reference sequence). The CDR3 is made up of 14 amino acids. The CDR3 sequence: CSAETSGGQYEQYF. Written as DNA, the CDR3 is TGCAGCGCTGAGACTAGCGGGGGTCAGTACGAGCAGTACTTC.

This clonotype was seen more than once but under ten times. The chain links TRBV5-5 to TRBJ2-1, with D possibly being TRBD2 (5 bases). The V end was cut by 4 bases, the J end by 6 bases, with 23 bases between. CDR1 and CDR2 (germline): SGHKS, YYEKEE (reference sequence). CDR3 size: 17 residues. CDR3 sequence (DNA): TGTGCCAGCAGCGCCCCCGGAGGAAATGTTTTTAGCAATGAGCAGTTCTTC. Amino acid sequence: CASSAPGGNVFSNEQFF.

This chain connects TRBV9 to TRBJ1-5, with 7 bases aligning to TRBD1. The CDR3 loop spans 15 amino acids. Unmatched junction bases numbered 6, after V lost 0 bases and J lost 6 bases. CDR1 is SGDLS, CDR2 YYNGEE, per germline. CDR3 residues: CASSVVGGVVQPQHF. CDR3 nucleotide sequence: TGTGCCAGCAGCGTAGTAGGGGGCGTCGTTCAGCCCCAGCATTTT.

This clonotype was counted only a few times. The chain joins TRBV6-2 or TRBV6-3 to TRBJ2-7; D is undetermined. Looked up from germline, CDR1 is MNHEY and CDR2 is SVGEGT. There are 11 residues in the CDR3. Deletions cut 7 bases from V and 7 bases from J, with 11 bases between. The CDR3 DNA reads TGTGCCAGCATATACGGCCGAGAGCAGTACTTC. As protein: CASIYGREQYF.